This TCR beta chain appears in the sequencing data of a study of post-analysis software for immune sequencing data. Study-level results: Comparison of patients with controls showed about 5 TRBV segments more frequent in patients, TRBV5-6, TRBV5-1 and TRBV20-1 among them. For normalized Chao1 diversity, multiple sclerosis patients scored significantly lower than controls did. By F measure, samples from a shared preparation batch strongly co-clustered.

V shed 5 bases and J shed 1 base, with 11 bases lying between them. The germline gives CDR1 SEHNR, CDR2 FQNEAQ (reference sequence). The CDR3 totals 14 residues. Sequencing libraries made from TCR beta cDNA carried unique molecular identifiers. Some 500,000 cDNA molecules were obtained per 1 to 10 million input T cells. TCRdb re-derived calls from the PCR reads in MiXCR, one entry per CDR3 protein. Of about 430,000 distinct CDR3 sequences in the sample, roughly 40% are singletons; the top ten hold under 9%. This clonotype came up a few times. Its antigen is unknown. The source is a girl aged 2-15 years with multiple sclerosis. The chain recombines TRBV7-9 with TRBJ2-5, with a weak D call TRBD1 (6 bases). Sample: blood. The DNA for the CDR3 is TGTGCCAGCAGCGTAACAGGGTTCCAAGAGACCCAGTACTTC. Amino acid sequence: CASSVTGFQETQYF.